This T cell receptor (beta chain) was profiled in a study of blood T cell repertoires in COVID-19. As for the study in general: PBMCs, B-cell-depleted T cells, or T cells were the source of the cDNA or gDNA that made up the material.

This clone was seen only a few times. The germline V and J ends were trimmed by 4 bases and 4 bases, with 17 bases remaining between them. The germline gives CDR1 SGDLS, CDR2 YYNGEE. This CDR3 is built from 15 residues. The participants were between about 18 and 90 years old and came from 20 to 30 US areas. Allocation to cohorts depended on clinical history reported by the participants. Source study methods: Estimates of nucleated cell counts were drawn from the amplification of reference gene primers. This table comes from immunoSEQ multiplex PCR, and its TCRdb copy is limited to in-frame clones, with some not included. V and J calls and clone size are as listed in that table; D and trimming were resolved from the DNA. The data show around 380,000 clones, 70% to 90% seen once.

The TCR originated in a man aged 25 to 40 who had recovered from COVID-19. V gene TRBV9 combines with J gene TRBJ2-5, with D tentatively TRBD2 (5 bases). The sequenced sample was PBMCs or T cells enriched from blood (not recorded which). CDR3 residues: CASSSLNGVSETQYF. The DNA for the CDR3 is TGTGCCAGCAGCTCGTTAAACGGGGTGTCAGAGACCCAGTACTTC.